The 20 T cell receptor beta chains below were found in one sample sequenced in a study of blood T cells in healthy people across ages. A J-beta primer mix and a sample-barcoded 5' primer were used in a second PCR of roughly 6 to 12 cycles. A single record per CDR3 protein comes from TCRdb applying MiXCR to the 5' RACE reads. The sample contains about 970,000 distinct CDR3 sequences, roughly 51% of which appear only once. The sample comprised blood. These receptors came from a woman aged 60-75 years in good health.

The rearrangement links TRBV6-1 to TRBJ2-5; 10 bases fit TRBD1. The J call may be incorrect, as the DNA end agrees better with TRBJ2-7. CDR3 length equals 14 residues. In germline, CDR1 is MNHNS, CDR2 SASEGT. The CDR3 sequence: CASTRQGAAYEQYF. The CDR3 nucleotides read TGTGCCAGCACTCGACAGGGGGCCGCTTACGAGCAGTACTTC.

There are many counts of this clonotype. J is TRBJ2-1 and V is TRBV20-1; TRBD1 might be the D (6 bases). This CDR3 comprises 18 residues. The germline gives CDR1 DFQATT, CDR2 SNEGSKA (reference sequence). Trimming left V 3 bases short and J 12 bases short, with 33 bases between. The CDR3 protein is CSASSQYSPYTGLGSQFF. CDR3 bases: TGCAGTGCTAGTAGTCAGTACAGCCCCTACACAGGGCTGGGTTCGCAGTTCTTC.

The chain links TRBV28 to TRBJ2-5; possibly TRBD2 for D (7 bases). CDR3 length: 13 residues. V was shortened by 10 bases and J by 13 bases, with 25 bases between the two germline ends. Germline V gene lookup returns CDR1 MDHEN and CDR2 SYDVKM. CDR3 sequence reads: CATYRGDKRYMYF. The DNA for the CDR3 is TGTGCCACGTATCGGGGGGACAAACGTTATATGTACTTC.

This clonotype was observed a single time. CDR3 sequence (DNA): TGTGCCATCCCGTTTCGAGCGGGAGAGGGTGAGCAGTTCTTC. Translation: CAIPFRAGEGEQFF. The chain couples TRBV10-3 to TRBJ2-1, with 8 bases identical to TRBD2. The CDR3 runs 14 residues. Losses at the gene ends were 8 bases for V and 9 bases for J; bases not matched to a gene: 12. Germline-derived CDR1 and CDR2 are ENHRY and SYGVKD.

V and J are TRBV5-1 and TRBJ1-5, with D perhaps matching TRBD1 (6 bases). Deletions cut 0 bases from V and 6 bases from J, with 13 bases between. Germline assignment: CDR1 SGHRS and CDR2 YFSETQ. The CDR3 has 15 residues. The CDR3 spells CASSLETGLGQPQHF. In nucleotides, the CDR3 is TGCGCCAGCAGCTTGGAAACAGGGTTGGGTCAGCCCCAGCATTTT.

A single count supports this clonotype. This chain joins TRBV7-4 and TRBJ2-7, with D tentatively TRBD1 or TRBD2 (5 bases each). The CDR3 spans 14 residues. CDR1 SGHVT and CDR2 SQSDAQ come from the germline V gene. The V and J ends lost 8 bases and 2 bases respectively, with 16 bases between them. The CDR3 sequence is CASGALEDTYEQYF. The CDR3 bases are TGTGCCAGCGGGGCGTTGGAGGACACCTACGAGCAGTACTTC.

This clonotype appeared a few times. This rearrangement joins TRBV28 to TRBJ2-7, with TRBD1 identical over 10 bases. The CDR3 extends over 14 amino acids. Per the germline V gene, CDR1 is MDHEN and CDR2 is SYDVKM. V lost 6 bases to trimming and J lost 2 bases; unmatched junction nucleotides: 4. Written as DNA, the CDR3 is TGTGCCAGCAGCCATGGGACAGGGGCCTACGAGCAGTACTTC. As protein: CASSHGTGAYEQYF.

The chain has TRBV29-1 and TRBJ2-3; TRBD2 might be the D (6 bases). The CDR3 is made up of 18 amino acids. V was pared by 0 bases and J by 0 bases, with 19 bases between. From germline, CDR1 is SQVTM and CDR2 ANQGSEA. CDR3: CSVEDLYEGGISTDTQYF. CDR3 sequence (DNA): TGCAGCGTTGAAGATCTTTATGAGGGCGGGATTAGCACAGATACGCAGTATTTT.

The sample holds many counts of this clonotype. The chain links TRBV12-3 or TRBV12-4 to TRBJ2-4, with 12 bases identical to TRBD1. The J call may be incorrect, as the DNA end agrees better with TRBJ2-7. The CDR3 is 15 amino acids. As DNA, the CDR3 is TGTGCCAGCAGTTTATTGGGGACAGGGGGCATCGAGCAGTACTTC. This translates into CASSLLGTGGIEQYF.

The chain combines TRBV6-5 with TRBJ2-1, with D hard to call. The CDR3 extends over 16 amino acids. Germline V gene lookup returns CDR1 MNHEY and CDR2 SVGAGI. The V and J ends lost 2 bases and 4 bases respectively, with 15 bases between them. As DNA, the CDR3 is TGTGCCAGCAGTTACGGGGAAAGGAGATTATACAATGAGCAGTTCTTC. Its protein is CASSYGERRLYNEQFF.

This chain connects TRBV20-1 to TRBJ2-1; TRBD2 matches 10 bases. Germline V CDR1 and CDR2: DFQATT, SNEGSKA (reference sequence). V shed 4 bases, J shed 6 bases, and the junction held 6 bases outside the gene matches. This CDR3 has 14 amino acids. DNA of the CDR3: TGCAGTGCTAATCAAAGGACTAGCGGCAATGAGCAGTTCTTC. It is translated as CSANQRTSGNEQFF.

V gene TRBV21-1 combines with J gene TRBJ1-1; whether TRBD1, the table's D call, matches the DNA was not checked. TRBV21-1 corresponds to a pseudogene. This CDR3 has 19 residues. CDR3 sequence: CASSIDRVPASSMNTEAFF. The CDR3 region has the DNA TGCGCCAGCAGCATCGACAGGGTCCCTGCATCGTCCATGAACACTGAAGCTTTCTTT.

The table lists this clonotype with a few counts. V gene TRBV6-2 or TRBV6-3 combines with J gene TRBJ2-7, with 13 bases that match TRBD2. Unmatched junction bases numbered 2, after V lost 1 base and J lost 5 bases. CDR1 and CDR2 (germline): MNHEY, SVGEGT. This CDR3 has 15 residues. CDR3 amino acids: CASSYLGLAGDEQYF. For the CDR3, the DNA is TGTGCCAGCAGTTACTTAGGACTAGCGGGAGACGAGCAGTACTTC.

The rearrangement uses TRBV5-1 and TRBJ2-7; 12 bases match TRBD2. The germline gives CDR1 SGHRS, CDR2 YFSETQ. CDR3 length: 17 amino acids. The junction had 15 bases not matched to a gene; V was cut back by 4 bases and J by 7 bases. For the CDR3, the DNA is TGCGCCAGCAGCCAGAAGGGACTAGCGGGCCTATACAATGAGCAGTACTTC. Protein product: CASSQKGLAGLYNEQYF.

The chain couples TRBV6-2 or TRBV6-3 to TRBJ2-1; TRBD2 might be the D (5 bases). Germline V gene sequence: CDR1 MNHEY, CDR2 SVGEGT. V gave up 8 bases and J gave up 0 bases, with 8 bases separating them. The CDR3 totals 13 residues. CDR3 loop: CASLRASYNEQFF. In DNA form, the CDR3 reads TGTGCCAGCCTGAGGGCCTCCTACAATGAGCAGTTCTTC.

This clonotype showed up many times. This rearrangement joins TRBV29-1 to TRBJ2-7; D possibly uses TRBD1 or TRBD2 (5 bases each). With 3 bases removed from V and 6 bases from J, the gap between germline ends came to 18 bases. Germline CDR1 is SQVTM and CDR2 is ANQGSEA. This CDR3 comprises 14 residues. The CDR3 DNA is TGCAGCGTTGATATGGGGTTGACTGGGACCGAGCAGTACTTC. It is translated as CSVDMGLTGTEQYF.

The rearrangement links TRBV28 to TRBJ1-4; D gene ambiguous. The CDR3 is 15 amino acids. Germline V lookup: CDR1 MDHEN, CDR2 SYDVKM. Trimming removed 7 bases from V and 3 bases from J, with 15 bases in between. CDR3 DNA sequence: TGTGCCAGCACCATGAGGGATGCAGCTAATGAAAAACTGTTTTTT. It codes for CASTMRDAANEKLFF.

The chain is built from TRBV12-3 or TRBV12-4 and TRBJ2-7, with D hard to call. The CDR3 is 15 amino acids. V shed 2 bases and J shed 2 bases, with 13 bases lying between them. This CDR3 reads CASSLLTTGPYEQYF. CDR3 in DNA: TGTGCCAGCAGTTTACTGACCACCGGGCCCTACGAGCAGTACTTC.

The CDR3 here is CASSPHGTGQDEQYF. CDR3 nucleotides: TGTGCCAGCAGTCCTCATGGGACAGGGCAGGACGAGCAGTACTTC. The chain employs TRBV28 and TRBJ2-7, with 9 bases matching TRBD1. CDR3 length: 15 residues. The ends lost 5 bases at V and 5 bases at J; junction bases unmatched: 10. Per the germline V gene, CDR1 is MDHEN and CDR2 is SYDVKM. Looking up the rest from reference TRBV28 and TRBJ2-7 gives the full variable domain: DVKVTQSSRYLVKRTGEKVFLECVQDMDHENMFWYRQDPGLGLRLIYFSYDVKMKEKGDIPEGYSVSREKKERFSLILESASTNQTSMYLCASSPHGTGQDEQYFGPGTRLTVT.

J is TRBJ2-3 and V is TRBV24-1, with D possibly being TRBD1 (6 bases). Trimming took off 7 bases at V and 1 base at J, with 14 bases between the two ends. CDR3 size: 15 residues. Germline V gene sequence: CDR1 KGHDR, CDR2 SFDVKD. This CDR3 is CATRSTGFGTDTQYF. The CDR3 nucleotides are TGTGCCACCAGGTCTACAGGGTTCGGCACAGATACGCAGTATTTT.